This T cell receptor beta chain was profiled in a study of cytomegalovirus exposure and HLA in healthy donors (dated 2017 in TCRdb). Background on the whole study: An earlier analysis of some 600 of the donors reported approximately 300 Gb of sequence data and 117 million unique TCR beta sequences obtained from 180 million or so T cells. Approximately 310 gigabases of sequencing data and approximately 85 million unique TCR sequences were included in an early release covering around 650 HLA-typed donors. Among the roughly 380 genotyped donors, about 83% belonged to the genetic ancestry cluster associated with self-reported Caucasian donors. The study aimed to test whether signatures of past pathogen exposure could be identified by cataloging public T cell receptors. Using immunosequencing, the study profiled T cell repertoires from 666 subjects and related those repertoires to cytomegalovirus serostatus. Along with the approximately 700-subject first cohort, a separate validation cohort of approximately 110 different subjects was used. High-throughput TCR immunosequencing, statistical association of individual TCRs with disease status, and machine learning were combined to predict cytomegalovirus infection status. A later analysis re-analyzed previously published TCR beta repertoires from roughly 630 donors and added high-resolution HLA genotyping to study TCR occurrence patterns. Rather than using new phenotypic data, the later analysis identified candidate immune exposures from TCR beta sequences and from how often those sequences occurred across donors. In an earlier analysis of 500 to 650 of the donors, high-throughput TCR beta sequencing was used to judge whether each TCR beta V gene segment behaved as functional or pseudogenic. Alongside the repertoire data, information on donor age, sex, ethnicity and CMV serostatus was compiled. Genome-wide SNP genotypes for about 60% of the roughly 700 donors were used in a later genetic analysis, which treated that subset as a discovery cohort. All discovery cohort repertoires had been generated using a single sequencing platform. Both class I and class II loci were covered by HLA typing, at four-digit resolution. Typing coverage varied by locus: roughly 629-640 donors for A, B, C, DRB1 and DQB1; about 520 for DQA1; more than 600 for DPA1; roughly 470 for DPB1. Four to six DR-DQ haplotypes were handled as single units for association and clustering, since linkage in the cohort was strong. Among some 400 genotyped donors of the cohort, an average of roughly 240,000 unique TCR beta nucleotide sequences were sequenced per donor, roughly a sixth of them non-productive.

Receptor amplification or capture employed the immunoSEQ multiplex PCR assay. The multiplex PCR relied on a mix of 60 forward primers for TCR Vbeta segments and 13 reverse primers for TCR Jbeta segments. Amplification of the CDR3 region of rearranged TCR beta genes was performed with a multiplex PCR assay on genomic DNA. On the Illumina HiSeq System, the amplified TCR beta libraries were sequenced as 87-base-pair reads. As for how the authors treated the data: A later analysis counted approximately 84 million unique TCR beta chains across the 666 repertoires, and 9 million to 14 million of these chains were shared by at least two donors. Raw reads were error-corrected and collapsed into unique sequences by a nearest-neighbor algorithm in which closely related sequences were merged to remove PCR and sequencing errors. V, D and J gene segments were assigned by aligning CDR3 sequences to IMGT reference sequences. Each retained sequence needed at least a six-nucleotide match to both a V gene segment and a J gene segment. A rearrangement counted as productive if the CDR3 had no stop codons and remained in frame with V and J, and every other rearrangement counted as non-productive. CDR3 was defined according to IMGT convention as the region running from the second conserved V-encoded cysteine to the conserved J-encoded phenylalanine. Sequences without an unambiguous match to a single V gene segment were excluded from the earlier analysis of 450 to 650 of the donors. In an earlier analysis of more than 500 of the donors, a V segment was called functional when productive rearrangements were above 56.7%, and segregating when the standard deviation between donors exceeded 5%. A statistical classification framework was built to diagnose cytomegalovirus status from the catalog of TCR beta chain sequences. In a later analysis, TCR nucleotide sequences were compared against IMGT/GENE-DB human TR gene sequences so that V and J genes could be assigned. A later analysis assigned CDR3 sequences and most-parsimonious VDJ recombination scenarios with the TCRdist pipeline. In a later analysis, each TCR beta chain was defined by its CDR3 amino acid sequence together with its V-gene family, and reads without a unique V-gene family were excluded. As a way to deal with suspected cross-contamination and a sequencing artifact, a later analysis dropped nearly 600 nucleotide sequences that were highly shared and had low generation probability. In a later analysis, a clonal expansion index for each public chain was calculated from normalized within-repertoire ranks of inferred template counts. Generation probabilities in a later analysis came from a VDJ recombination model fitted to out-of-frame rearrangements, and those results were checked against IGoR. In a later analysis, hypergeometric tests were used to score TCR-TCR, TCR-HLA and TCR-CMV co-occurrence, with a repertoire-size bias correction applied to TCR pairs. In a later analysis, false discovery rates were estimated by permuting HLA or CMV assignments 20 times. In a later analysis, co-occurring TCRs were grouped using DBSCAN, and TCRdist sequence similarity was added for clustering within HLA-allele-positive subsets. Repertoires with fewer than 30,000 or more than 120,000 public chains, plus five repertoires with anomalous nucleotide sharing, were excluded from co-occurrence clustering. In its TCRdb copy, this immuneACCESS table keeps in-frame sequences only and misses some clones. Where compared with another copy, unresolved V genes explain less than half of these, and the others have no known cause. V, J and clone size are taken as reported in that table, and D and trimming were inferred from the DNA itself. This sample has about 160,000 clones in its table, and 80% of those were observed once. The biggest ten clones account for about 4.8% of the sample.

The cohort comprised hundreds of healthy bone marrow donors. At the time of sampling, all cohort members were nominally healthy, though unrecorded immune exposures were likely present. The donor tested CMV seronegative, placing the donor among the approximately 360 seronegative members of the cohort. Every donor gave a peripheral blood sample, and the peripheral blood mononuclear cells from that sample were used for TCR beta sequencing. The Qiagen DNeasy Blood Extraction Kit was used to extract genomic DNA from the blood cell samples. Study-wide conclusions, independent of this receptor: In a later analysis, TCR association rates were found to vary across HLA loci, with the most associated TCRs seen for DRB1 alleles and the fewest for HLA-C alleles. Some IMGT-functional V segments, including TRBV6-2 and TRBV6-3, could not be distinguished by the 87-base-pair reads and were therefore excluded. Because some donors lacked HLA typing at each locus, the association tests relied only on the typed subset. In a later analysis, HLA-associated TCR beta chains were found to be more clonally expanded and to have lower generation probabilities than equally common non-associated chains. CMV serostatus was the only immune exposure information available for the cohort. A group of highly shared sequence variants was considered likely to be a technical artifact of the sequencing pipeline. Because counts were too low, around 18 rarely observed V segments, including chromosome 9 orphons, were left out of the earlier analysis of several hundred of the donors. A few of the identified cytomegalovirus-associated TCR beta chains were confirmed in vitro to be specific for cytomegalovirus antigens. In the study, 150 to 200 TCR beta chains were listed as associated with cytomegalovirus. In a later analysis, most CMV-associated TCR beta chains were found to appear HLA-restricted, with HLA associations seemingly driven largely by CMV exposure. In an earlier analysis of over 550 of the donors, most TCR beta V segments were observed in productive rearrangements about 87% or about 30% of the time, broadly matching IMGT annotations. Compared with the approximately 600-donor mean, donors in an Asian-associated ancestry cluster had fewer N-insertions in productive TCRs, according to a later genetic analysis. The cohort was sequenced for TCR beta chains only, and without alpha or paired-chain data the features that could be detected were limited. The authors suggested that the approach could potentially be generalized to other disease states and immunological phenotypes. Most TCR sequences were seen in very few donors, while some public TCRs were found in many individuals. When HLA alleles, especially DR and DQ, strongly co-occurred, attributing TCR associations to individual alleles was difficult. Linkage disequilibrium might explain the correlated functional status among segregating V segments, but an unknown experimental factor could not be excluded. A further reported finding was that TCR beta sequences accurately predicted the HLA-A and HLA-B alleles for most subjects in the first cohort. According to a later analysis, parvovirus B19, influenza, CMV and Epstein-Barr virus appeared linked to several top co-occurrence clusters. Presence/absence analyses assumed roughly uniform sequencing depth across donors, an assumption that may not hold. In a later analysis, 16,951 TCR beta sequences were associated with specific HLA alleles at a false discovery rate of 0.05. In both the original and validation cohorts, the classifier was reported to diagnose cytomegalovirus status with high specificity and sensitivity. In a later genetic analysis, a missense DCLRE1C variant was associated with V-gene and J-gene trimming of TCR beta chains, and the association was replicated in an independent cohort.

From its cysteine to its phenylalanine, the CDR3 spans 13 amino acids. Just CDR3 DNA is preserved here, 39 bases in frame from base 1. CDR1 ENHRY and CDR2 SYGVKD are derived from the germline V gene. V trim: 6 bases; J trim: 5 bases; unmatched bases: 6. Concerning this clone itself: Its specific antigen is unknown. Base quality data are lacking; no much larger clone is found one base away.

The sequenced material came from PBMCs. The chain uses TRBV10-3 and TRBJ1-1; 7 bases in between match TRBD1. The receptor comes from a man aged 25 to 45 in good health and CMV-seronegative. Here is the DNA: TGTGCCATCAGCAACAGGGGAGAGACTGAAGCTTTCTTT. Its protein is CAISNRGETEAFF.